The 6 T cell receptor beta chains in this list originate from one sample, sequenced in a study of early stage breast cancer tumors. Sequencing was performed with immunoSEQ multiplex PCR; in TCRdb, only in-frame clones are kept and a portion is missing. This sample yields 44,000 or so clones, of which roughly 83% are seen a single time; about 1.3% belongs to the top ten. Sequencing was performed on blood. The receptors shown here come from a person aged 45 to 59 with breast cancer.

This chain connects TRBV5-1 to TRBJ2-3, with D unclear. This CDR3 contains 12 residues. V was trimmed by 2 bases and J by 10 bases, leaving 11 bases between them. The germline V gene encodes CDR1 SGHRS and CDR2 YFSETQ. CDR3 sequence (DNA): TGCGCCAGCAGCTTCCCAAGTGTGGCGCAGTATTTT. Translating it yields CASSFPSVAQYF.

CDR3 coding DNA: TGCGCCAGCAGCAGGGACAGGGTGGACGGGGAGCTGTTTTTT. Amino acid sequence: CASSRDRVDGELFF. The V and J genes are TRBV5-1 and TRBJ2-2; 9 bases fit TRBD1. The CDR3 consists of 14 residues. Germline V gene lookup returns CDR1 SGHRS and CDR2 YFSETQ. V trimming: 4 bases; J trimming: 7 bases; junction bases outside the gene matches: 5.

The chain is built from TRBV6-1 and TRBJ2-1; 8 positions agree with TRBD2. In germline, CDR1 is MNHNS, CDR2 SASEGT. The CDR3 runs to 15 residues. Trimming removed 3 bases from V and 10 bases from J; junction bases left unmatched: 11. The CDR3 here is CASSEGLGNRREQFF. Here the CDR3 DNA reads TGTGCCAGCAGTGAGGGACTAGGAAATAGGCGGGAGCAGTTCTTC.

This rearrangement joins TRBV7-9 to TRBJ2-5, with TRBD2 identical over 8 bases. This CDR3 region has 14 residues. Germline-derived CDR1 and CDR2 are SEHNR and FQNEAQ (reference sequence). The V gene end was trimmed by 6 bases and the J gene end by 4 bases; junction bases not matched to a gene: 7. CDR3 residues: CASSQWAGGETQYF. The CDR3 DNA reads TGTGCCAGCAGTCAATGGGCGGGAGGAGAGACCCAGTACTTC.

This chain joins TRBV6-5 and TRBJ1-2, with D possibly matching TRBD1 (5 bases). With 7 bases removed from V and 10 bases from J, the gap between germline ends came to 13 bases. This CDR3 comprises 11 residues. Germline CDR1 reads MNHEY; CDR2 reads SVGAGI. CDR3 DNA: TGTGCCAGCATCCGGGGGGGGGTCTACACCTTC. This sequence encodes CASIRGGVYTF.

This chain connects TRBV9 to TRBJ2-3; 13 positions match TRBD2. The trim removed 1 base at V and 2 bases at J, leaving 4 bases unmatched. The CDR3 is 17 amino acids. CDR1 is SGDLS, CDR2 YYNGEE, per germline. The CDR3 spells CASSVSGTSGATDTQYF. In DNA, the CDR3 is TGTGCCAGCAGCGTATCCGGGACTAGCGGGGCCACAGATACGCAGTATTTT.